This T cell receptor beta chain was documented in a study of shared clonotypes between healthy human individuals. Study results and limitations: Rarefaction indicated that sorted-subset sequencing remained incomplete although depth was large. Only blood underwent sampling, and tissue repertoires likely differ. The generation probabilities recorded for non-shared clonotypes fell below those of clonotypes shared by all four donors.

This CDR3 contains 14 residues. Germline CDR1 SGHDT, CDR2 YYEEEE. V was pared by 2 bases and J by 11 bases, with 19 bases between. The assay was immunoSEQ multiplex PCR, and TCRdb's table has in-frame clones only and misses some. The sample lists under 150,000 clones, about 63% occurring once. A remark on this clone: Its antigen remains unknown.

This chain connects TRBV5-6 to TRBJ1-1, with D possibly being TRBD1 (6 bases). The source of this sequence is a woman in her thirties in good health. Sequenced material: memory CD8+ T cells sorted from blood. Subset denoted: CD45RO+ cells pooled with CCR7-negative TemRA cells. CDR3 sequence (DNA): TGTGCCAGCAGCTTAGTCGGGGGCGCCCAGTTTGCTTTCTTT. Translation: CASSLVGGAQFAFF.